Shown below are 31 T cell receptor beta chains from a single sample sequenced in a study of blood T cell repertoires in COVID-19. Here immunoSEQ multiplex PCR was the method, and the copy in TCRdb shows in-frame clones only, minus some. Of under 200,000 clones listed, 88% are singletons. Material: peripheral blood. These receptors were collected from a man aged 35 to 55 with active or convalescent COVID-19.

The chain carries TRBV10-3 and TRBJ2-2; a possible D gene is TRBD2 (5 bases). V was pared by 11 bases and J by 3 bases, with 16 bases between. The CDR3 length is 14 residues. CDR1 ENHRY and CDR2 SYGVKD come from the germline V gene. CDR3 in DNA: TGTGCCTCCCGGAGGCCGATAGACACCGGGGAGCTGTTTTTT. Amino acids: CASRRPIDTGELFF.

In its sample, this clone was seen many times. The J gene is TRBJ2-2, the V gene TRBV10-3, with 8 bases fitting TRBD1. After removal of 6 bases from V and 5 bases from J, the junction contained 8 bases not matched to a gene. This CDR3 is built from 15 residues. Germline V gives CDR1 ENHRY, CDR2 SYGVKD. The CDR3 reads CAIRPTGVETGELFF. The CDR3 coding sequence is TGTGCCATCAGACCGACAGGGGTGGAAACCGGGGAGCTGTTTTTT.

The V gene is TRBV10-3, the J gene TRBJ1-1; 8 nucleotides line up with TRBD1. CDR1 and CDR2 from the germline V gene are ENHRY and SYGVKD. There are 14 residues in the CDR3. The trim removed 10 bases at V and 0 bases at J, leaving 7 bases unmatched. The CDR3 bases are TGTGCCAGCTCTACGGACAGGGTGAACACTGAAGCTTTCTTT. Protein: CASSTDRVNTEAFF.

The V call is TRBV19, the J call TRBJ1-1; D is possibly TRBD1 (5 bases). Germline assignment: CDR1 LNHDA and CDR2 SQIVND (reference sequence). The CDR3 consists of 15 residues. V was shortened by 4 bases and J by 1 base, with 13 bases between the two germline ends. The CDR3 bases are TGTGCCAGTAGTAAGTGGGGCACTCCGAACACTGAAGCTTTCTTT. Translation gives CASSKWGTPNTEAFF.

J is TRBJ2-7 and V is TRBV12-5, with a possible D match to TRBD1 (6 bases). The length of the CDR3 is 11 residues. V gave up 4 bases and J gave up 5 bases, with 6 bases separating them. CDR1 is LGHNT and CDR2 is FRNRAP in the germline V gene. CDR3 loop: CASGYRDEQYF. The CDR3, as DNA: TGTGCTAGTGGTTACAGGGACGAGCAGTACTTC.

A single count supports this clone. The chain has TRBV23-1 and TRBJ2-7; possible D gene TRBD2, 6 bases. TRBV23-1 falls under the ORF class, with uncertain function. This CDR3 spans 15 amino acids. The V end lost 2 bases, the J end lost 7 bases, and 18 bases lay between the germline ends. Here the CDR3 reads CASSQGTRPHDEQYF. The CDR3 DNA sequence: TGCGCCAGCAGTCAAGGGACTCGTCCACATGATGAGCAGTACTTC.

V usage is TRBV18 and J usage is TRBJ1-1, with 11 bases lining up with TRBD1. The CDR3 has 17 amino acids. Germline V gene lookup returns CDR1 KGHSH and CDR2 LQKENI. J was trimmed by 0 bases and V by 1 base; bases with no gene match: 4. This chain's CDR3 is CASSPRPGQGVNTEAFF. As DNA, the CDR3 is TGTGCCAGCTCACCACGACCGGGACAGGGGGTGAACACTGAAGCTTTCTTT.

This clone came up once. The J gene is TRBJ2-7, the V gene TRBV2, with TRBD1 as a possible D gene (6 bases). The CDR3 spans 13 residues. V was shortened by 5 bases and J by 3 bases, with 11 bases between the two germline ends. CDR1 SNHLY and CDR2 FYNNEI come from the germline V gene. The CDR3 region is CASSQQGYYEQYF. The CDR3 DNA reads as TGTGCCAGCAGTCAACAGGGATACTACGAGCAGTACTTC.

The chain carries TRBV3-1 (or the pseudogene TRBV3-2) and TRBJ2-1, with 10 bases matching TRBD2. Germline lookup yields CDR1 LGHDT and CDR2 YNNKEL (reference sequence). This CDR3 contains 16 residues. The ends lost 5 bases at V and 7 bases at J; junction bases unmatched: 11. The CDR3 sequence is CASSRVSLAGANEQFF. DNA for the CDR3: TGTGCCAGCAGCAGGGTTAGCCTAGCGGGAGCTAATGAGCAGTTCTTC.

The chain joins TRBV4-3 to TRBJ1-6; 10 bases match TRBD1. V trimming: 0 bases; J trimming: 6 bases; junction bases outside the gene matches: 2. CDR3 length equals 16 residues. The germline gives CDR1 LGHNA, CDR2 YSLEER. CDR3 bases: TGCGCCAGCAGCCAAGATTGGGACAGGGGTAATTCACCCCTCCACTTT. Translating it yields CASSQDWDRGNSPLHF.

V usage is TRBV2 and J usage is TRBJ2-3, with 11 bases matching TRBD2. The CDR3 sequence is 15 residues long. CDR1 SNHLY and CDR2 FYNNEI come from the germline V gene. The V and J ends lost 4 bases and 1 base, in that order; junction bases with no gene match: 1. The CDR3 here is CASSVAGGGTDTQYF. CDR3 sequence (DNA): TGTGCCAGCAGTGTAGCGGGGGGGGGCACAGATACGCAGTATTTT.

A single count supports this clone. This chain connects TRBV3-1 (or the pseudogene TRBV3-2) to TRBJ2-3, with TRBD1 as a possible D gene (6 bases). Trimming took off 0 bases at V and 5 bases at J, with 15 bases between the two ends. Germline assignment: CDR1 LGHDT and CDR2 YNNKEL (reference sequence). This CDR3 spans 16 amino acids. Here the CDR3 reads CASSQDLRGFEDTQYF. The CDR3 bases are TGTGCCAGCAGCCAAGATTTAAGGGGGTTTGAAGATACGCAGTATTTT.

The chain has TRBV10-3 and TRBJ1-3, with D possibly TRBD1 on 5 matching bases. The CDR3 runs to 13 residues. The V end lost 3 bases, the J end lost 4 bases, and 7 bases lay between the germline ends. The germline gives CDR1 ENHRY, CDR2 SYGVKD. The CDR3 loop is CAISDRGGNTIYF. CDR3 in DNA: TGTGCCATCAGTGATCGGGGGGGAAACACCATATATTTT.

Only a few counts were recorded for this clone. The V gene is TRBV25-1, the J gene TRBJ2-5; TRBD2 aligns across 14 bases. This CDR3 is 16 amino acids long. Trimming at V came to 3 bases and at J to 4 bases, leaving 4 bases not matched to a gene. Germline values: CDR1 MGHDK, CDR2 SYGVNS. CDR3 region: CASSDRGLAGVETQYF. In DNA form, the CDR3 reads TGTGCCAGCAGTGACCGGGGACTAGCGGGAGTAGAGACCCAGTACTTC.

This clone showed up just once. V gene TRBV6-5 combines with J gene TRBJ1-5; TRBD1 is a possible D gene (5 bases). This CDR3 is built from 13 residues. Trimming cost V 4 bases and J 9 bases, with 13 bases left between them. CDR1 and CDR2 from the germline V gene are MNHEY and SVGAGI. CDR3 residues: CASSFNRISPQHF. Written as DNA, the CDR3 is TGTGCCAGCAGTTTTAACAGGATCTCGCCCCAGCATTTT.

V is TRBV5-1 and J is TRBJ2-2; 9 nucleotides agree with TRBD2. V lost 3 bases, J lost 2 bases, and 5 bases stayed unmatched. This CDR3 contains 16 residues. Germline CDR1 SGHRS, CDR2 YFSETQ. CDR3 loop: CASSSAGTSNTGELFF. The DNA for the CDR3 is TGCGCCAGCAGCTCCGCCGGGACTAGCAACACCGGGGAGCTGTTTTTT.

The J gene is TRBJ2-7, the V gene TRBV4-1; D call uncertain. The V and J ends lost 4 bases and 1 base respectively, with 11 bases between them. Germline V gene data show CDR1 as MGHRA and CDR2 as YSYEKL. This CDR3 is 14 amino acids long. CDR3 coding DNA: TGCGCCAGCAGCCTTCAAGAGGATTCCTACGAGCAGTACTTC. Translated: CASSLQEDSYEQYF.

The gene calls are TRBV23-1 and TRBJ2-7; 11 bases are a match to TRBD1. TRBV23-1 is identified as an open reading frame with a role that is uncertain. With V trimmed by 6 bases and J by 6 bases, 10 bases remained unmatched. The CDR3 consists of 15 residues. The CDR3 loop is CASRLRDRGLIEQYF. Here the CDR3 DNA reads TGCGCCAGCAGACTCCGGGACAGGGGGTTGATCGAGCAGTACTTC.

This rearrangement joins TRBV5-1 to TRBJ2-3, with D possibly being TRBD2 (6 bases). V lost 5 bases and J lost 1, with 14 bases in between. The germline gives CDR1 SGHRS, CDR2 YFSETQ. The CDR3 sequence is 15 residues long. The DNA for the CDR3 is TGCGCCAGCAGAATTAGCGGCAGAGGCACAGATACGCAGTATTTT. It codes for CASRISGRGTDTQYF.

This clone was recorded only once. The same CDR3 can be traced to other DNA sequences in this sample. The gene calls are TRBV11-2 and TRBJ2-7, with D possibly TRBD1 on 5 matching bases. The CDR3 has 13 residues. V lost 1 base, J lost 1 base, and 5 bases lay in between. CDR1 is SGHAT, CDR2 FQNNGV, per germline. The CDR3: CASSLAGSYEQYF. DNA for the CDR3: TGTGCCAGCAGCTTAGCAGGGTCCTACGAGCAGTACTTC. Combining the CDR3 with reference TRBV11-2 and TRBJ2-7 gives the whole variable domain EAGVAQSPRYKIIEKRQSVAFWCNPISGHATLYWYQQILGQGPKLLIQFQNNGVVDDSQLPKDRFSAERLKGVDSTLKIQPAKLEDSAVYLCASSLAGSYEQYFGPGTRLTVT.

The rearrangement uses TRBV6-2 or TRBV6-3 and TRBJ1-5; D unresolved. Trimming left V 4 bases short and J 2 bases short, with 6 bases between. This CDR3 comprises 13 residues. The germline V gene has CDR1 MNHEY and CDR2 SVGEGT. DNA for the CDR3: TGTGCCAGCAGTTTGCAGGGCAATCAGCCCCAGCATTTT. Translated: CASSLQGNQPQHF.

This CDR3 is CASSLEAGGSYEQYF. DNA for the CDR3: TGTGCCAGCAGCTTGGAAGCGGGGGGCTCCTACGAGCAGTACTTC. J is TRBJ2-7 and V is TRBV5-4; the match to TRBD2 covers 9 bases. The CDR3 is 15 amino acids. Unmatched junction bases numbered 1, after V lost 0 bases and J lost 0 bases. CDR1 SGHNT and CDR2 YYREEE come from the germline V gene (reference sequence).

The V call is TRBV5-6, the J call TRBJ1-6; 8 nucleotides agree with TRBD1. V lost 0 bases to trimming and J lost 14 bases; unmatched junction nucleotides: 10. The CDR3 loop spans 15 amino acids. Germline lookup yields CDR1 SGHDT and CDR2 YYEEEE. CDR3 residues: CASSLARTGHPALHF. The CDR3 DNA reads TGTGCCAGCAGCTTGGCTCGGACAGGGCATCCCGCCCTCCACTTT.

This CDR3 is CASSHRGGGELFF. The CDR3 DNA reads as TGTGCCAGCAGTCACAGGGGAGGCGGGGAGCTGTTTTTT. The chain is built from TRBV6-5 and TRBJ2-2; D is perhaps TRBD1 (7 bases). Germline V gene lookup returns CDR1 MNHEY and CDR2 SVGAGI. Trimming shortened V by 5 bases and J by 7 bases, and 11 bases separated the two germline ends. The CDR3 covers 13 residues.

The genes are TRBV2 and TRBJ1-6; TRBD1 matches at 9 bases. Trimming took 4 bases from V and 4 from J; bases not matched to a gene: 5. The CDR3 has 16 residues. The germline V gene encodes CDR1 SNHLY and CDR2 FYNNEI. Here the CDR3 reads CASSASGQGYNSPLHF. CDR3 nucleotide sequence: TGTGCCAGCAGTGCCTCAGGACAGGGGTATAATTCACCCCTCCACTTT.

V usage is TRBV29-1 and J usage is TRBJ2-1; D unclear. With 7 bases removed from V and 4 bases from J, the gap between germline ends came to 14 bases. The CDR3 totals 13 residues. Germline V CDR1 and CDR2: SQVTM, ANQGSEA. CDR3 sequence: CSAVLGSYNEQFF. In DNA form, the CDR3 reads TGCAGCGCGGTCCTGGGCAGTTACAATGAGCAGTTCTTC.

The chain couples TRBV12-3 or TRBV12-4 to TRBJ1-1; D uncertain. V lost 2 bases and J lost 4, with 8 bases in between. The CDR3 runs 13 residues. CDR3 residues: CASSLQAPTEAFF. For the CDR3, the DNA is TGTGCCAGCAGTTTACAGGCACCCACTGAAGCTTTCTTT.

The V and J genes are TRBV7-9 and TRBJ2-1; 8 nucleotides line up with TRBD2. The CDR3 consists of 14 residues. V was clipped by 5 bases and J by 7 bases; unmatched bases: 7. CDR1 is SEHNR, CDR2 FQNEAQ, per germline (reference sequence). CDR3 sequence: CASSATGLVNEQFF. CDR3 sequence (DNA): TGTGCCAGCAGCGCAACGGGACTAGTTAATGAGCAGTTCTTC.

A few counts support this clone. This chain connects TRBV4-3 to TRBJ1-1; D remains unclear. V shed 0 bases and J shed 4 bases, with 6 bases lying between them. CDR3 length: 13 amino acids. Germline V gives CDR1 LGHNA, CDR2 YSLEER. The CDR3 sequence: CASSQDSGTEAFF. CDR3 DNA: TGCGCCAGCAGCCAAGATTCAGGCACTGAAGCTTTCTTT.

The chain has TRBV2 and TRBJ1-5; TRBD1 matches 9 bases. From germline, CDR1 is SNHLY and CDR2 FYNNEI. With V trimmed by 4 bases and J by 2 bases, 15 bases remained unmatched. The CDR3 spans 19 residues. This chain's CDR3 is CASSVDVGQGLRGNQPQHF. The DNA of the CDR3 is TGTGCCAGCAGTGTTGATGTGGGACAGGGTCTAAGAGGCAATCAGCCCCAGCATTTT.

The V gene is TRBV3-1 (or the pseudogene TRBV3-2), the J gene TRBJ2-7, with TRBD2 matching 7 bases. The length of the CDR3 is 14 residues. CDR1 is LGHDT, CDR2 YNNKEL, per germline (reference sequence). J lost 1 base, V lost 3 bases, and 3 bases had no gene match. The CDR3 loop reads CASSQGTISYEQYF. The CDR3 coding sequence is TGTGCCAGCAGCCAGGGGACTATATCCTACGAGCAGTACTTC.